This T cell receptor (beta chain) derives from a study of blood T cell repertoires in COVID-19. The sample holds a few counts of this clone. J was trimmed by 4 bases and V by 3 bases; bases with no gene match: 5. Per germline, CDR1 LNHDA and CDR2 SQIVND (reference sequence). There are 15 residues in the CDR3. Some clones are missing from TCRdb's copy, which holds only in-frame ones; the method was immunoSEQ multiplex PCR. The sample gives about 350,000 clones, approximately 87% of which show up once; about 5.7% is in the top ten. The chain has TRBV19 and TRBJ2-7; 11 bases align to TRBD1. Sequences were obtained from PBMCs or T cells enriched from blood (not recorded which). The TCR originated in a woman aged 25-40 years who had recovered from COVID-19. The CDR3 protein is CASSIAGTGGYEQYF. The CDR3 DNA follows: TGTGCCAGTAGTATCGCAGGGACAGGGGGATACGAGCAGTACTTC.